The rows below give T cell receptor beta chains drawn from one sample of a study of T cell responses to AZD1222 COVID-19 vaccine. TCRdb's copy holds only in-frame clones and misses some; the assay was immunoSEQ multiplex PCR. Here the sample spans approximately 170,000 clones, around nine tenths being singletons. The sample in question was peripheral blood, obtained 28 days after the second AZD1222 dose. The receptors were sampled from an adult who received the AZD1222 COVID-19 vaccine. Both conserved end residues are part of each CDR3. A D gene is named only where the DNA matches it firmly. Expanded clones are given a class, and other clones once, few, many or no size at all.

CDR3	DNA	length	J	V	size	D
CASSEGAGAIHQPQHF	TGTGCCAGCAGTGAGGGGGCAGGGGCAATTCATCAGCCCCAGCATTTT	16	TRBJ1-5	TRBV2	.	.
CASSDRRTRQFF	TGTGCCAGCAGTGATCGTAGGACTAGACAGTTCTTC	12	TRBJ2-1	TRBV6-1	.	TRBD2
CASSQQEHTQYF	TGCGCCAGCAGCCAACAGGAACATACGCAGTATTTT	12	TRBJ2-3	TRBV5-1	.	.
CASSAGRDRGRGNTIYF	TGTGCCAGCAGCGCCGGAAGGGACAGGGGGCGTGGAAACACCATATATTTT	17	TRBJ1-3	TRBV7-2	.	TRBD1
CASSQEGRGLSQPQHF	TGCGCCAGCAGCCAAGAGGGCAGGGGGCTGAGTCAGCCCCAGCATTTT	16	TRBJ1-5	TRBV4-1	few	TRBD1
CASSEAGRGGYTF	TGTGCCAGCAGTGAAGCGGGAAGAGGTGGCTACACCTTC	13	TRBJ1-2	TRBV2	.	.
CASSFGQLYGYTF	TGTGCCAGCAGCTTTGGGCAGCTCTATGGCTACACCTTC	13	TRBJ1-2	TRBV7-8	.	.
CASSGEQGARDTQYF	TGTGCCAGCAGCGGGGAACAGGGGGCGCGGGATACGCAGTATTTT	15	TRBJ2-3	TRBV5-4	.	TRBD1
CASSPGYSGQYF	TGTGCCAGCAGCCCGGGATACTCTGGCCAGTACTTC	12	TRBJ2-7	TRBV7-2	.	.
CAISEGSGRHEQYF	TGTGCCATCAGTGAGGGATCGGGACGGCACGAGCAGTACTTC	14	TRBJ2-7	TRBV10-3	.	.
CASSPRGPGSNQPQHF	TGTGCCAGCAGCCCGCGAGGTCCCGGCAGCAATCAGCCCCAGCATTTT	16	TRBJ1-5	TRBV7-2	.	.
CASSALRGYEQYF	TGTGCCAGCAGTGCTCTCAGGGGGTACGAGCAGTACTTC	13	TRBJ2-7	TRBV27	.	TRBD1
CASSYPDSLGAEAFF	TGTGCCAGCAGTTACCCCGACAGTTTAGGCGCTGAAGCTTTCTTT	15	TRBJ1-1	TRBV6-5	.	.
CASSEGHKGPEDLRQPQHF	TGTGCCAGCAGTGAAGGTCATAAGGGGCCCGAGGATTTACGTCAGCCCCAGCATTTT	19	TRBJ1-5	TRBV2	.	.
CASSQGLAGGDTQYF	TGCGCCAGCAGCCAAGGACTAGCGGGTGGAGATACGCAGTATTTT	15	TRBJ2-3	TRBV4-3	.	TRBD2
CASSLADSTDTQYF	TGCGCCAGCAGCTTAGCGGATAGCACAGATACGCAGTATTTT	14	TRBJ2-3	TRBV5-1	.	.
CASSGAYEQYF	TGTGCCAGCAGCGGTGCCTACGAGCAGTACTTC	11	TRBJ2-7	TRBV2	few	.
CASSVVGLGQGNEKLFF	TGTGCCAGCAGCGTAGTAGGCCTTGGACAGGGTAATGAAAAACTGTTTTTT	17	TRBJ1-4	TRBV9	.	TRBD1
CASSEAYFGDGYTF	TGTGCCAGCAGTGAAGCGTACTTTGGGGATGGCTACACCTTC	14	TRBJ1-2	TRBV2	.	.
CASSSSGTGWGTQYF	TGTGCCAGCAGTAGCTCCGGGACAGGGTGGGGGACCCAGTACTTC	15	TRBJ2-5	TRBV6-4	.	TRBD1
CASSVAPGLGYEQYF	TGTGCCAGCAGCGTAGCTCCCGGACTAGGGTACGAGCAGTACTTC	15	TRBJ2-7	TRBV9	.	TRBD2
CSVEAPGKSGANVLTF	TGCAGCGTTGAAGCGCCAGGAAAATCAGGGGCCAACGTCCTGACTTTC	16	TRBJ2-6	TRBV29-1	.	.
CASSELGYNEQFF	TGTGCCAGCAGTGAACTGGGTTACAATGAGCAGTTCTTC	13	TRBJ2-1	TRBV2	.	.
CASSQAGTGASGANVLTF	TGTGCCAGCAGCCAAGCCGGGACAGGGGCTTCTGGGGCCAACGTCCTGACTTTC	18	TRBJ2-6	TRBV4-2	.	TRBD1
CASSPGTATMGYTF	TGTGCCAGCAGCCCAGGGACAGCAACTATGGGCTACACCTTC	14	TRBJ1-2	TRBV7-9	.	TRBD1
CASSKGSGEQYF	TGTGCCAGCTCTAAGGGGTCGGGGGAGCAGTACTTC	12	TRBJ2-7	TRBV12-3/TRBV12-4	.	.
CASSKGTGEVTYEQYF	TGTGCCAGCAGCAAGGGTACAGGGGAGGTCACCTACGAGCAGTACTTC	16	TRBJ2-7	TRBV9	.	.
CASSITGMNTEAFF	TGTGCCAGTAGTATTACAGGGATGAACACTGAAGCTTTCTTT	14	TRBJ1-1	TRBV19	.	.
CASSLAVADQETQYF	TGTGCCAGCAGCTTGGCCGTCGCAGATCAAGAGACCCAGTACTTC	15	TRBJ2-5	TRBV5-4	.	.
CASSFRGNQYF	TGTGCCAGCAGCTTTAGGGGAAACCAGTACTTC	11	TRBJ2-5	TRBV7-6	.	.
CASSLALHESYEQYF	TGTGCCAGCAGCTTAGCCCTTCATGAATCCTACGAGCAGTACTTC	15	TRBJ2-7	TRBV7-9	few	.
CASSIGPEGYTF	TGTGCCAGTAGTATAGGACCGGAAGGCTACACCTTC	12	TRBJ1-2	TRBV19	.	.
CATAGYQGYGYTF	TGCGCCACTGCAGGGTATCAAGGCTATGGCTACACCTTC	13	TRBJ1-2	TRBV10-2	.	.
CASSMGQGRSNQPQHF	TGTGCCAGTAGTATGGGACAGGGGAGGAGCAATCAGCCCCAGCATTTT	16	TRBJ1-5	TRBV19	.	TRBD1
CASNDSTEF	TGTGCCAGTAACGACAGTACGGAGTTT	9	TRBJ1-3	TRBV19	.	.
CASSIGMGGEAFF	TGTGCCAGTAGTATAGGGATGGGTGGTGAAGCTTTCTTT	13	TRBJ1-1	TRBV19	.	.
CASSLLDSNQPQHF	TGCGCCAGCAGCCTATTGGACAGCAATCAGCCCCAGCATTTT	14	TRBJ1-5	TRBV4-1	once	.
CASSPQRDYGYTF	TGCGCCAGCAGCCCCCAGAGGGACTATGGCTACACCTTC	13	TRBJ1-2	TRBV10-1	.	.
CASSLGWTYEQYF	TGTGCCAGCAGCTTAGGGTGGACCTACGAGCAGTACTTC	13	TRBJ2-7	TRBV7-2	.	.
CASSFVSRENIDTQYF	TGTGCCAGCAGTTTCGTCTCGAGGGAAAATATCGATACGCAGTATTTT	16	TRBJ2-3	TRBV28	.	.
CASSSPGQPGANVLTF	TGTGCCAGCAGTTCTCCGGGACAGCCTGGGGCCAACGTCCTGACTTTC	16	TRBJ2-6	TRBV5-6	.	TRBD1
CASSGTRSEGYTF	TGTGCCAGCAGCGGCACGCGTTCGGAAGGCTACACCTTC	13	TRBJ1-2	TRBV12-3/TRBV12-4	.	.
CASSLGGPITDTQYF	TGTGCCAGCAGCTTAGGCGGACCGATCACAGATACGCAGTATTTT	15	TRBJ2-3	TRBV7-2	.	.
CATSDFRPGVVKETQYF	TGTGCCACCAGTGATTTTAGGCCGGGAGTTGTGAAAGAGACCCAGTACTTC	17	TRBJ2-5	TRBV24-1	.	.
CASSPRTGAAGELFF	TGTGCCAGCAGCCCCCGGACAGGGGCAGCCGGGGAGCTGTTTTTT	15	TRBJ2-2	TRBV7-2	once	TRBD1
CASSVGGLTSGNTIYF	TGTGCCAGCAGCGTTGGCGGCTTGACCTCTGGAAACACCATATATTTT	16	TRBJ1-3	TRBV9	once	.
CASSQDEFNTGELFF	TGCGCCAGCAGCCAAGACGAGTTTAACACCGGGGAGCTGTTTTTT	15	TRBJ2-2	TRBV4-3	.	.
CVRSPGQNPYEQYF	TGTGTCAGAAGTCCGGGACAGAACCCCTACGAGCAGTACTTC	14	TRBJ2-7	TRBV7-5	.	.
CASSLTGTSGEQFF	TGTGCCAGCAGCTTAACCGGGACTAGCGGTGAGCAGTTCTTC	14	TRBJ2-1	TRBV11-3	few	TRBD2
CASSSQGNQPQHF	TGTGCCAGCAGTTCTCAGGGGAATCAGCCCCAGCATTTT	13	TRBJ1-5	TRBV6-2/TRBV6-3	once	.
CSVERQVMDTQYF	TGCAGCGTTGAGCGGCAGGTGATGGATACGCAGTATTTT	13	TRBJ2-3	TRBV29-1	.	.
CASSELNQPQHF	TGTGCCAGCAGTGAGCTCAATCAGCCCCAGCATTTT	12	TRBJ1-5	TRBV2	.	.
CASSRGAKHTDTQYF	TGTGCCAGCAGCAGGGGGGCTAAACACACAGATACGCAGTATTTT	15	TRBJ2-3	TRBV21-1	.	.
CASSIGVSSSPLHF	TGTGCCAGCAGCATTGGTGTGTCTAGTTCACCCCTCCACTTT	14	TRBJ1-6	TRBV5-6	.	.
CASSYSATGTPGELFF	TGTGCCAGCAGTTACTCCGCGACAGGGACCCCCGGGGAGCTGTTTTTT	16	TRBJ2-2	TRBV6-5	.	TRBD1